These 5 T cell receptor beta chains were sequenced from one sample in a study of Ad26.COV2.S vaccination and SARS-CoV-2 variants (dated by TCRdb to about 2021). This sample's treatment or condition label indicates: around 19 received Ad26.COV2.S at low or high dose, single or two shots; about five received placebo; per-sample allocation not given. Repertoires of vaccine and placebo recipients were sequenced from samples taken on day 63 after the first injection. Receptors were amplified or captured by the immunoSEQ multiplex PCR assay. TCRdb obtained this table from immuneACCESS and retained in-frame rearrangements with V and J assigned. These tables miss some clones; where compared with another copy, unresolved V genes account for less than half of the shortfall, and the remainder is unexplained. The sample table contains roughly 380,000 clones; only one count was recorded for roughly 91% of them. Roughly 3.6% of the sample is in the top ten clones.

The sequencing used peripheral blood, collected in a trial of Ad26.COV2.S vaccine versus placebo. The receptors originated from a person aged 18-60 years who received the Ad26.COV2.S COVID-19 vaccine or a placebo.

V usage is TRBV30 and J usage is TRBJ1-1; maybe TRBD1 (6 bases). The germline V gene encodes CDR1 GTSNPN and CDR2 SVGIG (reference sequence). The ends were cut back, 5 bases at V and 4 bases at J, with 14 bases in the middle. The CDR3 has 13 residues. CDR3 region: CAWDGAGVTEAFF. Written as DNA, the CDR3 is TGTGCCTGGGATGGGGCAGGGGTCACTGAAGCTTTCTTT.

This clone was observed a few times. This chain uses TRBV18 with TRBJ2-7; D not resolved. Germline loops: CDR1 KGHSH, CDR2 LQKENI. The CDR3 sequence is 13 residues long. With 0 bases removed from V and 3 bases from J, the gap between germline ends came to 6 bases. The CDR3 DNA reads TGTGCCAGCTCACCACCGGCCAGCTACGAGCAGTACTTC. Translation: CASSPPASYEQYF.

The chain couples TRBV4-1 to TRBJ2-7, with a possible D match to TRBD1 (6 bases). The CDR3 extends over 14 amino acids. The germline V gene has CDR1 MGHRA and CDR2 YSYEKL. V lost 4 bases, J lost 3 bases, and 13 bases lay in between. The CDR3 DNA follows: TGCGCCAGCAGCCCCCGGGACACCTACTACGAGCAGTACTTC. It yields the protein CASSPRDTYYEQYF.

This clone was seen a single time. The gene calls are TRBV4-1 and TRBJ2-7; a weak D match, TRBD1 (6 bases). V shed 3 bases and J shed 3 bases, with 9 bases lying between them. Germline V lookup: CDR1 MGHRA, CDR2 YSYEKL. This CDR3 region has 13 residues. CDR3 in amino acids: CASSHQGNYEQYF. CDR3 DNA sequence: TGCGCCAGCAGCCACCAGGGGAACTACGAGCAGTACTTC.

The V gene is TRBV7-6, the J gene TRBJ2-1, with a weak D call TRBD2 (5 bases). The CDR3 has 14 amino acids. Trimming took 5 bases from V and 5 from J, leaving 13 bases between them. Germline V gene lookup returns CDR1 SGHVS and CDR2 FNYEAQ. CDR3 in amino acids: CASSAAWTDNEQFF. The CDR3 region has the DNA TGTGCCAGCAGCGCAGCTTGGACTGACAATGAGCAGTTCTTC.